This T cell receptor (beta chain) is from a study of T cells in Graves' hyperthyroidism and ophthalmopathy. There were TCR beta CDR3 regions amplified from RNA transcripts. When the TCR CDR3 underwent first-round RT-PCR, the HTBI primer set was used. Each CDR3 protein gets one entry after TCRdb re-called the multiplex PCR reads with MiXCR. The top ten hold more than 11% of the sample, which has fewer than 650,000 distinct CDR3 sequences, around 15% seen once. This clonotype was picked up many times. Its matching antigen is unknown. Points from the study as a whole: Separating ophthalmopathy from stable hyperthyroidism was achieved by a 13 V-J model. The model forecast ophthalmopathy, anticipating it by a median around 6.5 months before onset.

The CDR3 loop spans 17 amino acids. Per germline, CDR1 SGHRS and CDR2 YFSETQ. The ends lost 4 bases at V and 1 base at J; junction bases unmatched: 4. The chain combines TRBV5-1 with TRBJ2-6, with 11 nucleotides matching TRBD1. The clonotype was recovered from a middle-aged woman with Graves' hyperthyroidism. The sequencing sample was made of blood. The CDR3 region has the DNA TGCGCCAGCAGCCCTGGACAGGGGGCATCTGGGGCCAACGTCCTGACTTTC. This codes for CASSPGQGASGANVLTF.